The 8 T cell receptor beta chains below come from one sample, sequenced in a study of T cells in localized non-small cell lung cancer. The repertoire was sequenced with immunoSEQ multiplex PCR; TCRdb's copy has only in-frame clones and lacks some. This table holds some 36,000 clones, roughly 88% found once. This sample comprised peripheral blood mononuclear cells, obtained before any cancer treatment. The receptors come from a male donor aged 60 or older with stage II lung adenocarcinoma.

The V and J genes are TRBV4-3 and TRBJ2-5; the match to TRBD1 covers 7 bases. Germline V gene lookup returns CDR1 LGHNA and CDR2 YSLEER. The CDR3 has 15 amino acids. V lost 0 bases, J lost 3 bases, and 4 bases stayed unmatched. DNA for the CDR3: TGCGCCAGCAGCCAAGATTACAGGGGAGAAGAGACCCAGTACTTC. Translated: CASSQDYRGEETQYF.

This rearrangement joins TRBV6-1 to TRBJ1-5; the D is unclear. This CDR3 has 16 residues. V was cut by 0 bases and J by 1 base, with 10 bases left in between. Germline V lookup: CDR1 MNHNS, CDR2 SASEGT. CDR3 residues: CASSEAGHYSNQPQHF. For the CDR3, the DNA is TGTGCCAGCAGTGAAGCAGGGCATTACAGCAATCAGCCCCAGCATTTT.

The J gene is TRBJ1-2, the V gene TRBV4-2; weak D call: TRBD1 (5 bases). The CDR3 is 16 amino acids. Per germline, CDR1 LGHNA and CDR2 YNFKEQ. Trimming took 1 base from V and 7 from J, leaving 19 bases between them. CDR3 DNA sequence: TGTGCCAGCAGCCAAGGGGGCGGTTTGAATTTAGGTGGCTACACCTTC. Translating it yields CASSQGGGLNLGGYTF.

The chain uses TRBV5-4 and TRBJ1-2; tentative D call: TRBD1 (6 bases). This CDR3 is built from 14 residues. Germline CDR1 is SGHNT and CDR2 is YYREEE (reference sequence). The V gene lost 0 bases and the J gene lost 6 bases, with 12 bases spanning the gap. The CDR3: CASSLVDRSDGYTF. In DNA form, the CDR3 reads TGTGCCAGCAGCTTGGTTGACAGGAGTGATGGCTACACCTTC.

This clone was counted a single time. The chain is built from TRBV12-5 and TRBJ2-3, with 7 bases matching TRBD1. Germline V lookup: CDR1 LGHNT, CDR2 FRNRAP. The CDR3 consists of 14 residues. Unmatched junction bases numbered 5, after V lost 8 bases and J lost 0 bases. Here the CDR3 reads CASPGQASTDTQYF. Written as DNA, the CDR3 is TGTGCTAGTCCCGGACAGGCGAGCACAGATACGCAGTATTTT.

V gene TRBV9 combines with J gene TRBJ2-3; D unresolved. The germline CDR1 and CDR2 sequences are SGDLS and YYNGEE. V lost 3 bases, J lost 1 base, and 9 bases lay in between. This CDR3 has 14 residues. CDR3 region: CASSARTGTDTQYF. Here the CDR3 DNA reads TGTGCCAGCAGCGCCAGGACGGGCACAGATACGCAGTATTTT.

The chain links TRBV27 to TRBJ1-1; D remains ambiguous. The CDR3 is 13 residues long. Germline V CDR1 and CDR2: MNHEY, SMNVEV (reference sequence). The germline V and J ends were trimmed by 2 bases and 1 base, with 5 bases remaining between them. CDR3 sequence: CASSLGKNTEAFF. Here the CDR3 DNA reads TGTGCCAGCAGTTTAGGGAAGAACACTGAAGCTTTCTTT.

The chain links TRBV27 to TRBJ2-1; a possible D gene is TRBD1 (6 bases). Germline CDR1 reads MNHEY; CDR2 reads SMNVEV (reference sequence). The CDR3 has 13 amino acids. Trimming shortened V by 6 bases and J by 10 bases, and 16 bases separated the two germline ends. The CDR3 coding sequence is TGTGCCAGCAGACTTCGGCAGGGGTTGGAGCAGTTCTTC. The encoded protein is CASRLRQGLEQFF.